This T cell receptor beta chain came from a study of shared T cell receptors in the human thymus. Sequenced by immunoSEQ multiplex PCR; TCRdb stores in-frame clones only, minus some. The sample contains about 380,000 clones, roughly 94% of which appear only once. As to this clone: A junction end diverges from the germline sequence, so it may reflect a read error.

The germline V gene has CDR1 SSHAT and CDR2 FNYEAQ (reference sequence). The CDR3 contains 13 residues. Sequences were obtained from thymocytes. This chain uses TRBV7-7 with TRBJ2-1; D gene ambiguous. The TCR was taken from a human donor. The CDR3 reads CASSLSDGSQQFF. In nucleotides, the CDR3 is TGTGCTAGCAGCTTGTCGGACGGCTCCCAGCAGTTCTTC.